The next 13 T cell receptor beta chains were all read from a single sample in a study of control samples from healthy donors and cancer patients. Sequencing used immunoSEQ multiplex PCR; TCRdb keeps in-frame clones, though not all of them. This table has roughly 84,000 clones, 91% appearing once. Sequenced input: blood. The receptors here all came from a man between 50 and 59 years old in good health.

The chain carries TRBV4-1 and TRBJ2-1, with TRBD2 identical over 11 bases. V gave up 1 base and J gave up 3 bases; unmatched junction bases: 8. This CDR3 comprises 18 residues. Looked up from germline, CDR1 is MGHRA and CDR2 is YSYEKL. CDR3 DNA sequence: TGCGCCAGCAGCCAAGGGGGGACTAGCGGCCCTTTCTACAATGAGCAGTTCTTC. The encoded protein is CASSQGGTSGPFYNEQFF.

A remark on this clone: At one of its ends the junction is not consistent with the germline gene, which may arise from a read error. The CDR3 spells CVSSLDIDYEQYF. The CDR3 DNA reads as TGTGTCAGCAGCTTGGACATCGATTACGAGCAGTACTTC. The chain couples TRBV11-3 to TRBJ2-7, with D perhaps matching TRBD1 (5 bases). The germline gives CDR1 SGHNT, CDR2 YENEEA. The CDR3 length is 13 residues.

The chain employs TRBV6-1 and TRBJ1-3; D possibly corresponds to TRBD1 (5 bases). Looked up from germline, CDR1 is MNHNS and CDR2 is SASEGT. The CDR3 sequence is 16 residues long. With 0 bases removed from V and 2 bases from J, the gap between germline ends came to 11 bases. The CDR3 nucleotides read TGTGCCAGCAGTGAAGCTGAAGGGGACCCTGGAAACACCATATATTTT. This encodes CASSEAEGDPGNTIYF.

The CDR3 protein is CASSVEGFSTDTQYF. CDR3 coding DNA: TGTGCCAGCAGCGTAGAAGGGTTTAGCACAGATACGCAGTATTTT. The chain couples TRBV9 to TRBJ2-3; no clear D gene. The CDR3 consists of 15 residues. CDR1 is SGDLS and CDR2 is YYNGEE in the germline V gene. V was cut by 0 bases and J by 0 bases, with 8 bases left in between.

This chain links TRBV5-1 with TRBJ1-1; D call uncertain. V lost 0 bases to trimming and J lost 4 bases, with 10 bases between them. This CDR3 has 14 residues. Looked up from germline, CDR1 is SGHRS and CDR2 is YFSETQ. The CDR3 region is CASSLGPRSTEAFF. The CDR3 DNA sequence: TGCGCCAGCAGCTTGGGTCCCCGGAGCACTGAAGCTTTCTTT.

The V call is TRBV3-1 (or the pseudogene TRBV3-2), the J call TRBJ1-4; D unclear. Germline V gene data show CDR1 as LGHDT and CDR2 as YNNKEL (reference sequence). The CDR3 runs to 14 residues. With 2 bases removed from V and 0 bases from J, the gap between germline ends came to 4 bases. CDR3: CASSQRATNEKLFF. The CDR3 DNA sequence: TGTGCCAGCAGCCAAAGGGCAACTAATGAAAAACTGTTTTTT.

The chain links TRBV5-1 to TRBJ2-7; D gene uncertain. Germline V gene sequence: CDR1 SGHRS, CDR2 YFSETQ. The V end lost 2 bases, the J end lost 1 base, and 7 bases lay between the germline ends. This CDR3 region has 13 residues. The CDR3 DNA sequence: TGCGCCAGCAGCTTCAGAAATTCCTACGAGCAGTACTTC. Translated: CASSFRNSYEQYF.

V gene TRBV2 combines with J gene TRBJ1-5; D call uncertain. In germline, CDR1 is SNHLY, CDR2 FYNNEI. Trimming removed 4 bases at V and 11 bases at J, with 9 bases between. The CDR3 covers 11 residues. In DNA form, the CDR3 reads TGTGCCAGCAGTGGGTTCGGTTCCCAGCATTTT. Residues: CASSGFGSQHF.

The chain recombines TRBV2 with TRBJ1-5; TRBD1 agrees at 8 bases. Looked up from germline, CDR1 is SNHLY and CDR2 is FYNNEI. V shed 4 bases, J shed 9 bases, and the junction held 5 bases outside the gene matches. The CDR3 is 13 residues long. The CDR3 DNA reads as TGTGCCAGCAGTGGGACAGGGAGTCCGCCCCAGCATTTT. Translating gives CASSGTGSPPQHF.

CDR3 in amino acids: CASSFSPSPQHF. In DNA form, the CDR3 reads TGTGCCAGCAGTTTTTCTCCCAGTCCCCAGCATTTT. The chain has TRBV12-3 or TRBV12-4 and TRBJ1-5, with D unresolved. Trimming shortened V by 3 bases and J by 10 bases, and 10 bases separated the two germline ends. CDR3 length: 12 amino acids.

The chain joins TRBV6-1 to TRBJ2-7; 8 bases map to TRBD1. V lost 3 bases and J lost 2; bases outside the gene matches: 9. Germline CDR1 and CDR2: MNHNS and SASEGT. The CDR3 has 16 amino acids. The CDR3 loop is CASSERPGQVPYEQYF. CDR3 DNA: TGTGCCAGCAGTGAGAGACCGGGACAGGTTCCCTACGAGCAGTACTTC.

This sequence joins TRBV12-5 and TRBJ1-6; D remains ambiguous. Trimming removed 3 bases from V and 7 bases from J, with 7 bases in between. The germline V gene encodes CDR1 LGHNT and CDR2 FRNRAP. The CDR3 totals 13 residues. DNA of the CDR3: TGTGCTAGTGGTTTCTCGGTAAATTCACCCCTCCACTTT. This gives the protein CASGFSVNSPLHF.

The gene calls are TRBV29-1 and TRBJ1-1; maybe TRBD1 (6 bases). The CDR3 has 12 residues. V was pared by 6 bases and J by 10 bases, with 18 bases between. The germline gives CDR1 SQVTM, CDR2 ANQGSEA. The CDR3 protein is CSVPKGPQGAFF. CDR3 DNA: TGCAGCGTCCCCAAAGGGCCACAGGGAGCTTTCTTT.